This TCR beta chain came from a study of cytomegalovirus exposure and HLA in healthy donors (dated by TCRdb to 2015 to 2018). Describing the broader study: An earlier analysis of some 500 of the donors reported approximately 290 Gb of sequence data and more than 90 million unique TCR beta sequences from 150 million to 200 million T cells. Roughly 300 gigabases of sequencing data and approximately 91 million unique TCR sequences made up an early release that covered several hundred HLA-typed donors. Of the 300 to 500 genotyped donors, approximately 80% were placed in the genetic ancestry cluster associated with self-reported Caucasian donors. The study aimed to test whether signatures of past pathogen exposure could be identified by cataloging public T cell receptors. The study profiled the T cell repertoires of hundreds of subjects by immunosequencing and related them to cytomegalovirus serostatus. A separate validation cohort of about 110 different subjects was used in addition to the roughly 700-subject first cohort. To predict cytomegalovirus infection status, the study combined high-throughput TCR immunosequencing, statistical association of individual TCRs with disease status, and machine learning. To study patterns of TCR occurrence, a later analysis re-analyzed previously published TCR beta repertoires from hundreds of donors and added high-resolution HLA genotyping. The later analysis used no new phenotypic data to find candidate immune exposures, relying instead on TCR beta sequences and their occurrence across donors. In an earlier analysis of around 540 of the donors, high-throughput TCR beta sequencing was used to judge whether each TCR beta V gene segment behaved as functional or pseudogenic. Donor age, sex, ethnicity and CMV serostatus were compiled alongside the repertoire data. A later genetic analysis used genome-wide SNP genotypes for about 60% of the roughly 700 donors, treating that subset as a discovery cohort. All discovery cohort repertoires had been generated on a single sequencing platform. HLA typing covered class I and class II loci at four-digit resolution. The number of typed donors differed by locus: about 620-630 for A, B, C, DRB1 and DQB1; some 500 for DQA1; 600 to 610 for DPA1; and roughly 450 for DPB1. Roughly 5 DR-DQ haplotypes were handled as single units for association and clustering because linkage in the cohort was strong. Across 398 genotyped donors of the cohort, an average of roughly 200,000 unique TCR beta nucleotide sequences per donor were sequenced, and roughly 18% of those sequences were non-productive.

CDR1 and CDR2 are read off the germline V gene (reference sequence) as GTSNPN and SVGIG. From its cysteine to its phenylalanine, the CDR3 spans 13 amino acids. Only the CDR3 region is kept as DNA, spanning 39 bases read in frame from base 1. The trim is 4 bases for V and 5 bases for J, with a gap of 14 bases between the germline ends. The paper as a whole reports these results and caveats: Because some donors lacked HLA typing at each locus, the association tests relied only on the typed subset. The only immune exposure information available for the cohort was CMV serostatus. Roughly uniform sequencing depth across donors was assumed in presence/absence analyses, although this assumption may not hold. An association between a missense DCLRE1C variant and V-gene and J-gene trimming of TCR beta chains was found in a later genetic analysis and replicated in an independent cohort. An earlier analysis of some 590 of the donors showed that most TCR beta V segments appeared in productive rearrangements either about 87% or about 30% of the time, which broadly matched IMGT annotations. In a later analysis, TCR association rates were found to vary across HLA loci, with the most associated TCRs seen for DRB1 alleles and the fewest for HLA-C alleles. In vitro tests confirmed that a few of the cytomegalovirus-associated TCR beta chains recognize cytomegalovirus antigens. A later analysis associated about 18,000 TCR beta sequences with specific HLA alleles at a false discovery rate of 0.05. A cluster of highly shared sequence variants was judged likely to be a technical artifact of the sequencing pipeline. A further reported finding was that TCR beta sequences accurately predicted the HLA-A and HLA-B alleles for most subjects in the first cohort. According to a later analysis, most CMV-associated TCR beta chains appeared to be HLA-restricted, and the HLA associations seemed to be driven largely by CMV exposure. Cytomegalovirus status was reported to be diagnosed by the classifier with high specificity and sensitivity in both the original and validation cohorts. In a later analysis, several top co-occurrence clusters were reported to appear linked to parvovirus B19, influenza, CMV and Epstein-Barr virus. The cohort was sequenced for TCR beta chains only, and without alpha or paired-chain data the features that could be detected were limited. The authors suggested that the approach could potentially be extended to other disease states and immunological phenotypes. A later analysis found that HLA-associated TCR beta chains were more clonally expanded and had lower generation probabilities than equally common non-associated chains. While some public TCRs were present in many individuals, most TCR sequences turned up only very rarely across donors. In a later genetic analysis, fewer N-insertions in productive TCRs were reported among donors in an Asian-associated ancestry cluster than the approximately 710-donor mean. The 87-base-pair reads could not distinguish some IMGT-functional V segments, including TRBV6-2 and TRBV6-3, so those segments were excluded. Assigning TCR associations to individual alleles was difficult when HLA alleles, especially DR and DQ, strongly co-occurred. Linkage disequilibrium might explain the correlated functional status among segregating V segments, but an unknown experimental factor could not be ruled out. Because counts were too low, some 16 rarely observed V segments, including chromosome 9 orphons, were excluded from the earlier analysis of several hundred of the donors. In the study, 164 TCR beta chains were listed as associated with cytomegalovirus.

Libraries were built with the immunoSEQ multiplex PCR assay. The multiplex PCR relied on a mix of 60 forward primers for TCR Vbeta segments and 13 reverse primers for TCR Jbeta segments. Amplification of the CDR3 region of rearranged TCR beta genes was performed with a multiplex PCR assay on genomic DNA. The Illumina HiSeq System was used to sequence the amplified TCR beta libraries as 87-base-pair reads. The authors' analysis ran thus. In a later analysis, tens of millions of unique TCR beta chains were counted across the roughly 700 repertoires, and approximately 11 million of these chains were shared by at least two donors. A nearest-neighbor algorithm error-corrected the raw reads and collapsed the reads into unique sequences, merging closely related sequences to remove PCR and sequencing errors. Alignment of CDR3 sequences to IMGT reference sequences was used to assign V, D and J gene segments. Each retained sequence needed at least a six-nucleotide match to both a V gene segment and a J gene segment. Rearrangements were classified as productive when the CDR3 lacked stop codons and remained in frame with V and J, and all other rearrangements were classified as non-productive. CDR3 was defined by IMGT convention, running from the second conserved V-encoded cysteine to the conserved J-encoded phenylalanine. Sequences without an unambiguous match to a single V gene segment were excluded from the earlier analysis of several hundred of the donors. In an earlier analysis of 587 of the donors, a V segment was called functional when productive rearrangements were above 56.7%, and segregating when the standard deviation between donors exceeded 5%. A statistical classification framework was built to diagnose cytomegalovirus status from the catalog of TCR beta chain sequences. In a later analysis, V and J genes were assigned by comparing TCR nucleotide sequences against IMGT/GENE-DB human TR gene sequences. A later analysis assigned CDR3 sequences and most-parsimonious VDJ recombination scenarios with the TCRdist pipeline. In a later analysis, every TCR beta chain was defined by the combination of its CDR3 amino acid sequence and its V-gene family, and reads without a unique V-gene family were dropped. A later analysis removed 592 highly shared, low-generation-probability nucleotide sequences to deal with suspected cross-contamination and a sequencing artifact. In a later analysis, a clonal expansion index for each public chain was calculated from normalized within-repertoire ranks of inferred template counts. In a later analysis, generation probabilities were computed with a VDJ recombination model fitted to out-of-frame rearrangements, and the resulting probabilities were checked against IGoR. In a later analysis, TCR-TCR, TCR-HLA and TCR-CMV co-occurrence was scored with hypergeometric tests, and a repertoire-size bias correction was applied to TCR pairs. False discovery rates were estimated in a later analysis by permuting HLA or CMV assignments 20 times. In a later analysis, co-occurring TCRs were grouped with DBSCAN, and TCRdist sequence similarity was added when clustering was performed within HLA-allele-positive subsets. For co-occurrence clustering, repertoires with fewer than 30,000 or more than 120,000 public chains were excluded, along with roughly 5 repertoires with anomalous nucleotide sharing. TCRdb stores this immuneACCESS table with in-frame sequences only. Part of the clones is absent; in the studies checked, under half of the shortfall reflects unresolved V genes, and no reason is known for the rest. V and J calls and clone size are given by that table; D and trimming were obtained from the DNA. The sample table holds about 150,000 clones, of which roughly 82% were seen once. The top ten clonotypes cover 5.5% to 8.5% of the sample.

This clone was seen just once. Its antigen is not yet known. No quality values exist for individual bases; no much larger clone is one base distant. In total, approximately 610 healthy bone marrow donors made up the cohort. At the time of sampling, every cohort member was nominally healthy, though immune exposures that went unrecorded were likely present. The donor was CMV seropositive and belonged to the group of 250 to 300 seropositive cohort members. Each donor provided a peripheral blood sample, and peripheral blood mononuclear cells were used for TCR beta sequencing. Genomic DNA extraction from the blood cell samples was performed with the Qiagen DNeasy Blood Extraction Kit.

The sample comprised PBMCs. The chain employs TRBV30 and TRBJ1-1; too little of a D gene remains to name it. This TCR was recovered from a woman aged 45-59 years in good health and CMV-seropositive. In nucleotide form, the sequence is TGTGCCTGGACTAAGACGGGGAGAACTGAAGCTTTCTTT. This translates into CAWTKTGRTEAFF.